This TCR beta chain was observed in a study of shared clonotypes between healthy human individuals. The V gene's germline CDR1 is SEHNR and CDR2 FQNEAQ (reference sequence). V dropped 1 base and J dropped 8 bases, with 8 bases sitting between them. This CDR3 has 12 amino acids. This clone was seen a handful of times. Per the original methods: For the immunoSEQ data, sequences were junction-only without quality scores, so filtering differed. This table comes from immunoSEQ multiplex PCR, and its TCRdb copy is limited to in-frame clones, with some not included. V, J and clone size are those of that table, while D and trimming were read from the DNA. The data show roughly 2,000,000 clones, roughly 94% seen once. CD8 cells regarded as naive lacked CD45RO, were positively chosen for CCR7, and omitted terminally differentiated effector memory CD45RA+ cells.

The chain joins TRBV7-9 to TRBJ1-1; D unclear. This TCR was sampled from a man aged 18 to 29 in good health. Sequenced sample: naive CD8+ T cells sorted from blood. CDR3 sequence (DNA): TGTGCCAGCAGCTTAGGCCACAAGGAAGCTTTCTTT. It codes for CASSLGHKEAFF.